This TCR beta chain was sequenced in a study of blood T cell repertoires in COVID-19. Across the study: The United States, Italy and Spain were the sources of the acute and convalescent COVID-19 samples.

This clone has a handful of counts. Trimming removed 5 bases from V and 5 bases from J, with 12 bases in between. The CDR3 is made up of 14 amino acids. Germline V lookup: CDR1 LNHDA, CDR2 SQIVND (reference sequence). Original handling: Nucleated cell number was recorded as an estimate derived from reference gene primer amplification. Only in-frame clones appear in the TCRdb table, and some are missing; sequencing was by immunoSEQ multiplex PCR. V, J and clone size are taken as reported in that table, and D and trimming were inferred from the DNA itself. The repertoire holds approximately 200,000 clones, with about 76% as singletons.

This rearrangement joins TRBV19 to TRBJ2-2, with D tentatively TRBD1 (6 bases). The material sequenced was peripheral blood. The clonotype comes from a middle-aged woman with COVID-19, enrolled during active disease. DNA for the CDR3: TGTGCCAGTAGTGTCCAGGGGAATACCGGGGAGCTGTTTTTT. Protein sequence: CASSVQGNTGELFF. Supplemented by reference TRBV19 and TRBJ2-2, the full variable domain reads DGGITQSPKYLFRKEGQNVTLSCEQNLNHDAMYWYRQDPGQGLRLIYYSQIVNDFQKGDIAEGYSVSREKKESFPLTVTSAQKNPTAFYLCASSVQGNTGELFFGEGSRLTVL.